This T cell receptor beta chain comes out of a study of blood T cell repertoires in COVID-19 (dated by TCRdb to 2018 to 2020). Broadly, across the study: Samples covering the acute and convalescent phases of COVID-19 were provided by collaborators in the United States, Italy and Spain. The dataset comprised deeply sampled blood TCRbeta repertoires from subjects exposed to, actively infected with, or recovered from COVID-19. Sample metadata almost always included a de-identified subject ID, COVID-19 status, age in years and sex. A freely available public database, intended as a resource for researchers studying the immune response to SARS-CoV-2, is where the repertoires were released. The samples were drawn from the first 160 participants of the ongoing ImmuneRACE study and from over 950 subjects provided by 6 global collaborators. The material from the prospective study consisted of cDNA or gDNA derived from T cells, B-cell-depleted T cells, or PBMCs. Where available, HLA class I and class II types were obtained from metadata supplied by the sample provider rather than from assay-based typing.

Here V drops 2 bases and J drops 4 bases, and the junction holds 6 bases not matched to any gene. The CDR3 has 18 amino acids, counting the end cysteine and phenylalanine. Here the CDR3 DNA is all that survives: 54 bases in frame from base 1. The germline V gene (reference sequence) yields WNHNN for CDR1 and SYGVQD for CDR2. TCRbeta CDR3 regions were amplified from genomic DNA using the immunoSEQ Assay, a bias-controlled multiplex PCR. The original pipeline was this. Nucleated cell counts per sample were estimated from amplification of reference gene primers within the assay. To quantify the absolute abundance of each unique TCRbeta CDR3 rearrangement, sequence reads were collapsed and filtered. For each sample, productive Simpson clonality was calculated as the square root of Simpson's diversity index over productive rearrangements. TCRdb re-hosts the immuneACCESS table, in-frame sequences only. Its copies lack some clones; in the studies checked, an unresolved V gene accounts for under half of them, and the cause for the rest is not known. D and trimming come from the DNA, and the V and J calls and clone size come from that table. This sample holds approximately 61,000 clones; around 77% were observed only once. The ten largest clones represent about 20% of the sample.

Paper-wide results and their limitations: The quantity of clinical and demographic metadata differed by source and by participant and was supplied without curation.

The collaborating institutions used their own protocols to collect whole blood in K2EDTA tubes. For TCRbeta analysis, collaborators shipped samples as frozen whole blood, isolated PBMCs, or DNA extracted from either of those sample types. About this clone itself: Which antigen it targets is not known. No base quality values were provided; no much bigger clone lies one nucleotide off.

The clonotype originates from a man older than 75 with active or convalescent COVID-19. The sequenced material came from peripheral blood. The sequence links TRBV10-1 to TRBJ2-6, with TRBD1 identical over 12 junction bases. The CDR3 reads CASSEKGTGGAGANVLTF. The DNA sequence is given as TGCGCCAGCAGTGAGAAAGGGACAGGGGGCGCCGGGGCCAACGTCCTGACTTTC.